These 9 T cell receptor beta chains share one sample of origin, sequenced in a study of PD-1 blockade in classical Hodgkin lymphoma. There was relapse after autologous stem cell transplantation in every patient, and there was variation in brentuximab vedotin exposure. Libraries were prepared by immunoSEQ multiplex PCR; TCRdb keeps only in-frame clonotypes and omits some of them. The data show tens of thousands of clones, roughly 75% seen once. Sequenced here: peripheral blood mononuclear cells (PBMCs), sampled before the second cycle of nivolumab. These receptors originate from a human donor with classical Hodgkin lymphoma.

This clone was seen a few times. The rearrangement links TRBV6-6 to TRBJ1-2, with a weak D call TRBD1 (6 bases). This CDR3 has 13 residues. CDR1 MNHNY and CDR2 SVGAGI come from the germline V gene (reference sequence). Deletions cut 8 bases from V and 4 bases from J, with 14 bases between. This chain's CDR3 is CASGPPGAYGYTF. Written as DNA, the CDR3 is TGTGCCAGCGGGCCCCCAGGGGCCTATGGCTACACCTTC.

In its sample, this clone was seen once. CDR3 DNA sequence: TGCAGCGTTGAGACTAGCCCCGCCACAGATACGCAGTATTTT. Translation: CSVETSPATDTQYF. The chain employs TRBV29-1 and TRBJ2-3; 7 nucleotides agree with TRBD2. Trimming cost V 3 bases and J 2 bases; bases outside gene matches: 5. The CDR3 sequence is 14 residues long. CDR1 is SQVTM, CDR2 ANQGSEA, per germline.

This chain joins TRBV9 and TRBJ2-1; 15 nucleotides line up with TRBD2. V trimming: 0 bases; J trimming: 9 bases; junction bases outside the gene matches: 13. Germline assignment: CDR1 SGDLS and CDR2 YYNGEE. The CDR3 is 19 amino acids. The CDR3 is CASSVGLSLGLAGGGEQFF. The CDR3 coding sequence is TGTGCCAGCAGCGTAGGTCTGTCTTTGGGACTAGCGGGGGGAGGTGAGCAGTTCTTC.

V is TRBV2 and J is TRBJ2-5; D is unclear. The germline CDR1 and CDR2 sequences are SNHLY and FYNNEI. There are 17 residues in the CDR3. The ends were cut back, 4 bases at V and 1 base at J, with 19 bases in the middle. The CDR3 region has the DNA TGTGCCAGCAGTGGAATGCCCACGGACGGCCCCCAAGAGACCCAGTACTTC. Protein sequence: CASSGMPTDGPQETQYF. The whole variable domain, remainder taken from reference TRBV2 and TRBJ2-5, is EPEVTQTPSHQVTQMGQEVILRCVPISNHLYFYWYRQILGQKVEFLVSFYNNEISEKSEIFDDQFSVERPDGSNFTLKIRSTKLEDSAMYFCASSGMPTDGPQETQYFGPGTRLLVL.

J is TRBJ1-4 and V is TRBV19; D perhaps matches TRBD1 (5 bases). CDR1 is LNHDA, CDR2 SQIVND, per germline (reference sequence). This CDR3 region has 14 residues. V gave up 3 bases and J gave up 7 bases, with 12 bases separating them. CDR3 sequence (DNA): TGTGCCAGTAGTATGGGAGGGGTAGGTGAAAAACTGTTTTTT. The encoded protein is CASSMGGVGEKLFF.

The V call is TRBV30, the J call TRBJ1-4; a possible D gene is TRBD1 (5 bases). V was trimmed by 3 bases and J by 4 bases, leaving 12 bases between them. This CDR3 is built from 14 residues. Germline lookup yields CDR1 GTSNPN and CDR2 SVGIG (reference sequence). The CDR3 spells CAWRQDSYNEKLFF. In DNA form, the CDR3 reads TGTGCCTGGAGACAGGATTCCTATAATGAAAAACTGTTTTTT. The complete variable domain, with remaining parts taken from reference TRBV30 and TRBJ1-4, reads SQTIHQWPATLVQPVGSPLSLECTVEGTSNPNLYWYRQAAGRGLQLLFYSVGIGQISSEVPQNLSASRPQDRQFILSSKKLLLSDSGFYLCAWRQDSYNEKLFFGSGTQLSVL.

The V gene is TRBV30, the J gene TRBJ2-1; D unresolved. The CDR3 runs 13 residues. Trimming pared 3 bases from V and 12 bases from J, leaving 18 bases between. Germline V CDR1 and CDR2: GTSNPN, SVGIG (reference sequence). This CDR3 is CAWSPDFGDLQFF. The CDR3 DNA reads TGTGCCTGGAGCCCGGATTTTGGTGATTTGCAGTTCTTC.

The chain joins TRBV7-2 to TRBJ2-3, with 10 bases lining up with TRBD2. V dropped 5 bases and J dropped 6; count of bases not matched to a gene: 5. Germline V gene lookup returns CDR1 SGHTA and CDR2 FQGNSA. This CDR3 comprises 14 residues. CDR3 sequence reads: CASSQTSGQDTQYF. CDR3 nucleotides: TGTGCCAGCAGCCAGACTAGCGGGCAGGATACGCAGTATTTT.

The gene calls are TRBV5-5 and TRBJ2-3; D is unclear. Germline V CDR1 and CDR2: SGHKS, YYEKEE (reference sequence). There are 16 residues in the CDR3. Trimming left V 4 bases short and J 1 base short, with 16 bases between. The CDR3 bases are TGTGCCAGCAGCCCATTGGACCCAAAGGGCACAGATACGCAGTATTTT. This gives the protein CASSPLDPKGTDTQYF.